Each of the 4 T cell receptor beta chains below was sequenced from the same sample in a study of shared clonotypes between healthy human individuals. Produced via immunoSEQ multiplex PCR; TCRdb's table is partial and in-frame only. The sample carries roughly 1,600,000 clones, approximately 98.5% recorded once. Source material: naive CD4+ T cells sorted from blood. Subset: CD45RA+ positively selected. These TCRs come from a man between 25 and 39 years old in good health.

The chain has TRBV10-3 and TRBJ2-1; TRBD2 aligns across 11 bases. Germline lookup yields CDR1 ENHRY and CDR2 SYGVKD. After removal of 7 bases from V and 2 bases from J, the junction contained 7 bases not matched to a gene. This CDR3 comprises 16 residues. CDR3 protein: CAIKGLAGGPYNEQFF. The DNA for the CDR3 is TGTGCCATCAAGGGGCTAGCGGGAGGCCCCTACAATGAGCAGTTCTTC.

Notes on this clone: One end of the junction varies from germline; a read error may be responsible. The V and J genes are TRBV7-2 and TRBJ2-1; no clear D. Germline lookup yields CDR1 SGHTA and CDR2 FQGNSA. The CDR3 is made up of 11 amino acids. The CDR3 is CASSLGLTVIF. In DNA, the CDR3 is TGTGCCAGCAGCTTAGGCCTGACCGTGATCTTC.

The chain has TRBV5-1 and TRBJ1-2, with 9 nucleotides matching TRBD1. CDR1 is SGHRS, CDR2 YFSETQ, per germline. The trim removed 4 bases at V and 5 bases at J, leaving 6 bases unmatched. CDR3 size: 14 residues. The CDR3 region is CASSPGTGPYGYTF. For the CDR3, the DNA is TGCGCCAGCAGCCCGGGGACAGGGCCTTATGGCTACACCTTC.

The chain joins TRBV7-8 to TRBJ2-7; 9 nucleotides align to TRBD2. CDR1 is SGHVS, CDR2 FQNEAQ, per germline. CDR3 length: 15 amino acids. J was trimmed by 4 bases and V by 1 base; bases with no gene match: 5. The CDR3 reads CASSLGAGGSYEQYF. The CDR3 DNA reads as TGTGCCAGCAGCTTAGGAGCGGGAGGATCGTACGAGCAGTACTTC.